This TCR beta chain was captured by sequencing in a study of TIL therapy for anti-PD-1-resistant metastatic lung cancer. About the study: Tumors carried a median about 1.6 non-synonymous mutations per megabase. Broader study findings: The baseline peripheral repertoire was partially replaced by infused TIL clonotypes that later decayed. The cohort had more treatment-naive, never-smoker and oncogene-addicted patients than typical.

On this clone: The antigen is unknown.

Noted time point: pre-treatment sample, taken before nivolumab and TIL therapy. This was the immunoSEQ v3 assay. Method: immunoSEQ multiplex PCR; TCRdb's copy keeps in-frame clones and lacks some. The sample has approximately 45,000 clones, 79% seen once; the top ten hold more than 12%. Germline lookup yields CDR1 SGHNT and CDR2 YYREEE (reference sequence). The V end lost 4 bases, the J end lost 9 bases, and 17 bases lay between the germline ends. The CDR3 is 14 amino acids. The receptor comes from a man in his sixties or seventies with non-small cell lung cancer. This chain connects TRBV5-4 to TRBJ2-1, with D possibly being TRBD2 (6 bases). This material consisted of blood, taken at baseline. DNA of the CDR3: TGTGCCAGCAGCCCAAGACTAGGGTTGGGTGAGCAGTTCTTC. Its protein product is CASSPRLGLGEQFF.